Listed below are T cell receptor beta chains from one sample, sequenced in a study of regulatory T cells in long-lasting Graves disease. TCRdb called the multiplex PCR reads again in MiXCR, with one record for every CDR3 protein. The sample holds around 400,000 distinct CDR3 sequences, roughly 10% seen once. This same sample was also taken into another study, of T cells in Graves' hyperthyroidism and ophthalmopathy.

Material: peripheral blood mononuclear cells (PBMCs), obtained at new diagnosis, from a patient treated with antithyroid drugs. All receptors derive from a woman under 30 with Graves disease. Both conserved end residues are part of each CDR3. The D gene is left open where the match is weak. Size is omitted from some rows. Given values are once, few, many or a class for expanded clones.

v_gene: TRBV27; j_gene: TRBJ1-1; d_gene: .; abundance: .; CDR3aa: CASIREDGEAFF; CDR3nt: TGTGCCAGCATCCGGGAGGACGGTGAAGCTTTCTTT
v_gene: TRBV20-1; j_gene: TRBJ2-1; d_gene: TRBD2; abundance: many; CDR3aa: CSARAGGTYNEQFF; CDR3nt: TGCAGTGCTAGAGCGGGAGGAACCTACAATGAGCAGTTCTTC
v_gene: TRBV30; j_gene: TRBJ2-3; d_gene: .; abundance: many; CDR3aa: CAWSGFAGIRTDTQYF; CDR3nt: TGTGCCTGGAGTGGCTTTGCGGGTATCCGCACAGATACGCAGTATTTT
v_gene: TRBV12-3/TRBV12-4; j_gene: TRBJ1-2; d_gene: .; abundance: many; CDR3aa: CASSLIPGPYGYTF; CDR3nt: TGTGCCAGCAGTTTAATCCCAGGGCCCTATGGCTACACCTTC
v_gene: TRBV19; j_gene: TRBJ2-1; d_gene: .; abundance: .; CDR3aa: CASSTHQGSYNEQFF; CDR3nt: TGTGCCAGTAGTACCCACCAGGGCTCCTACAATGAGCAGTTCTTC
v_gene: TRBV18; j_gene: TRBJ2-5; d_gene: TRBD2; abundance: many; CDR3aa: CASSPPIGTSGISETQYF; CDR3nt: TGTGCCAGCTCACCCCCGATAGGGACTAGCGGGATCTCGGAGACCCAGTACTTC
v_gene: TRBV12-3/TRBV12-4; j_gene: TRBJ1-2; d_gene: .; abundance: many; CDR3aa: CASTATPVAGYGYTF; CDR3nt: TGTGCCAGCACAGCGACCCCTGTGGCGGGCTATGGCTACACCTTC
v_gene: TRBV7-2; j_gene: TRBJ1-5; d_gene: TRBD1; abundance: .; CDR3aa: CASSLHIQGSRYQPQHF; CDR3nt: TGTGCCAGCAGCTTGCACATACAGGGGTCTCGTTATCAGCCCCAGCATTTT
v_gene: TRBV5-1; j_gene: TRBJ2-1; d_gene: TRBD2; abundance: .; CDR3aa: CASRKVILSGSHNEQFF; CDR3nt: TGCGCCAGCAGGAAGGTTATTCTTAGCGGGAGTCACAATGAGCAGTTCTTC
v_gene: TRBV10-3; j_gene: TRBJ1-1; d_gene: .; abundance: many; CDR3aa: CAIWNRGPGTEAFF; CDR3nt: TGTGCCATCTGGAACCGGGGTCCGGGGACTGAAGCTTTCTTT
v_gene: TRBV20-1; j_gene: TRBJ1-2; d_gene: .; abundance: few; CDR3aa: CSADVGADGYTF; CDR3nt: TGCAGTGCCGATGTAGGGGCCGACGGCTACACCTTC
v_gene: TRBV10-3; j_gene: TRBJ1-4; d_gene: .; abundance: .; CDR3aa: CATRSQAANEKLFF; CDR3nt: TGTGCCACCCGAAGTCAGGCAGCTAATGAAAAACTGTTTTTT
v_gene: TRBV20-1; j_gene: TRBJ1-5; d_gene: .; abundance: many; CDR3aa: CSVVGGFANQPQHF; CDR3nt: TGCAGTGTCGTGGGAGGGTTTGCCAATCAGCCCCAGCATTTT
v_gene: TRBV28; j_gene: TRBJ2-1; d_gene: TRBD1; abundance: many; CDR3aa: CASSPDRASYNEQFF; CDR3nt: TGTGCCAGCAGTCCCGACAGGGCTTCCTACAATGAGCAGTTCTTC
v_gene: TRBV7-8; j_gene: TRBJ2-7; d_gene: .; abundance: many; CDR3aa: CASSLGRIYYEQYF; CDR3nt: TGTGCCAGCAGCTTGGGACGGATTTACTACGAGCAGTACTTC
v_gene: TRBV6-5; j_gene: TRBJ2-2; d_gene: TRBD2; abundance: .; CDR3aa: CASSYVAGGPSGELFF; CDR3nt: TGTGCCAGCAGTTACGTAGCGGGAGGGCCCTCCGGGGAGCTGTTTTTT
v_gene: TRBV6-2/TRBV6-3; j_gene: TRBJ1-6; d_gene: .; abundance: few; CDR3aa: CASSDSAYNSPLHF; CDR3nt: TGTGCCAGCAGTGATTCGGCCTATAATTCACCCCTCCACTTT
v_gene: TRBV12-3/TRBV12-4; j_gene: TRBJ1-2; d_gene: .; abundance: many; CDR3aa: CASSFWVEDSPYGYTF; CDR3nt: TGTGCCAGCAGTTTTTGGGTAGAGGACAGTCCCTATGGCTACACCTTC
v_gene: TRBV20-1; j_gene: TRBJ1-2; d_gene: .; abundance: many; CDR3aa: CSARNDRSGYTF; CDR3nt: TGCAGTGCTAGGAATGACAGATCCGGCTACACCTTC
v_gene: TRBV12-3/TRBV12-4; j_gene: TRBJ2-3; d_gene: TRBD2; abundance: many; CDR3aa: CASKGGRGDHTDTQYF; CDR3nt: TGTGCCAGCAAAGGTGGTCGGGGGGACCACACAGATACGCAGTATTTT
v_gene: TRBV28; j_gene: TRBJ1-6; d_gene: .; abundance: many; CDR3aa: CASRPQGIGSPLHF; CDR3nt: TGTGCCAGCAGACCACAGGGCATAGGATCACCCCTCCACTTT
v_gene: TRBV12-3/TRBV12-4; j_gene: TRBJ1-2; d_gene: .; abundance: many; CDR3aa: CASSPQDGYGYTF; CDR3nt: TGTGCCAGCAGTCCGCAAGACGGCTATGGCTACACCTTC
v_gene: TRBV4-3; j_gene: TRBJ2-1; d_gene: TRBD2; abundance: .; CDR3aa: CASSPRGAGGEYNEQFF; CDR3nt: TGCGCCAGCAGCCCTAGGGGGGCGGGAGGTGAATACAATGAGCAGTTCTTC
v_gene: TRBV27; j_gene: TRBJ1-2; d_gene: TRBD1; abundance: .; CDR3aa: CASRDRGFGYTF; CDR3nt: TGTGCCAGCAGGGACAGGGGGTTTGGCTACACCTTC
v_gene: TRBV4-3; j_gene: TRBJ1-2; d_gene: .; abundance: many; CDR3aa: CASSPSASRVRYGYTF; CDR3nt: TGCGCCAGCAGCCCAAGCGCCTCTAGGGTTCGGTATGGCTACACCTTC
v_gene: TRBV18; j_gene: TRBJ2-2; d_gene: .; abundance: many; CDR3aa: CASSRDANTGELFF; CDR3nt: TGTGCCAGCTCCAGGGACGCCAACACCGGGGAGCTGTTTTTT
v_gene: TRBV19; j_gene: TRBJ2-1; d_gene: TRBD1; abundance: many; CDR3aa: CASSLQTGLDEQFF; CDR3nt: TGTGCCAGTAGTCTCCAGACAGGGCTCGATGAGCAGTTCTTC
v_gene: TRBV20-1; j_gene: TRBJ1-2; d_gene: .; abundance: many; CDR3aa: CSARLNYGYTF; CDR3nt: TGCAGTGCCCGCCTTAACTATGGCTACACCTTC
v_gene: TRBV13; j_gene: TRBJ2-2; d_gene: .; abundance: many; CDR3aa: CASSLGGTTRTGELFF; CDR3nt: TGTGCCAGCAGCTTGGGCGGGACCACGCGGACCGGGGAGCTGTTTTTT
v_gene: TRBV2; j_gene: TRBJ2-7; d_gene: TRBD1; abundance: many; CDR3aa: CASSGVWTGFNEQYF; CDR3nt: TGTGCCAGCAGTGGAGTTTGGACAGGGTTCAACGAGCAGTACTTC
v_gene: TRBV20-1; j_gene: TRBJ2-5; d_gene: TRBD2; abundance: .; CDR3aa: CSASPGIAGSRETQYF; CDR3nt: TGCAGTGCCAGCCCCGGGATAGCGGGGTCGAGGGAGACCCAGTACTTC
v_gene: TRBV29-1; j_gene: TRBJ2-2; d_gene: .; abundance: many; CDR3aa: CSSREEYTGELFF; CDR3nt: TGCAGCTCCAGGGAGGAGTACACCGGGGAGCTGTTTTTT
v_gene: TRBV20-1; j_gene: TRBJ2-1; d_gene: TRBD2; abundance: many; CDR3aa: CSAGLAGGSEQFF; CDR3nt: TGCAGTGCTGGCTTAGCGGGGGGATCTGAGCAGTTCTTC
v_gene: TRBV2; j_gene: TRBJ2-3; d_gene: .; abundance: many; CDR3aa: CASSEFGTIGGRAQYF; CDR3nt: TGTGCCAGCAGTGAATTCGGGACCATAGGGGGTAGGGCGCAGTATTTT
v_gene: TRBV6-5; j_gene: TRBJ1-4; d_gene: TRBD1; abundance: many; CDR3aa: CASSYLGQGARGDEKLFF; CDR3nt: TGTGCCAGCAGTTATCTCGGACAGGGGGCGCGAGGGGATGAAAAACTGTTTTTT
v_gene: TRBV5-5; j_gene: TRBJ1-5; d_gene: .; abundance: many; CDR3aa: CASSAVGQGNQPQHF; CDR3nt: TGTGCCAGCAGCGCGGTAGGGCAAGGCAATCAGCCCCAGCATTTT
v_gene: TRBV28; j_gene: TRBJ2-1; d_gene: TRBD2; abundance: many; CDR3aa: CASSRGGSFYNEQFF; CDR3nt: TGTGCCAGCAGTCGCGGGGGATCCTTTTACAATGAGCAGTTCTTC
v_gene: TRBV7-9; j_gene: TRBJ2-2; d_gene: TRBD2; abundance: .; CDR3aa: CASSYRTRRGEELFF; CDR3nt: TGTGCCAGCAGCTATAGGACTAGACGGGGCGAGGAGCTGTTTTTT
v_gene: TRBV9; j_gene: TRBJ2-1; d_gene: .; abundance: few; CDR3aa: CASSRTGTEQFF; CDR3nt: TGTGCCAGCAGCCGAACCGGGACCGAGCAGTTCTTC
v_gene: TRBV7-9; j_gene: TRBJ2-2; d_gene: TRBD2; abundance: few; CDR3aa: CASSHPWGRAPANTGELFF; CDR3nt: TGTGCCAGCAGCCACCCCTGGGGGAGGGCCCCGGCGAACACCGGGGAGCTGTTTTTT
v_gene: TRBV5-1; j_gene: TRBJ2-7; d_gene: TRBD1; abundance: few; CDR3aa: CASSLAPGQGAGAYEQYF; CDR3nt: TGCGCCAGCAGCTTGGCTCCGGGACAGGGGGCTGGGGCCTACGAGCAGTACTTC
v_gene: TRBV11-2; j_gene: TRBJ2-1; d_gene: .; abundance: many; CDR3aa: CASSLDLRVSIYYNEQFF; CDR3nt: TGTGCCAGCAGCTTAGATCTAAGGGTGTCCATCTACTACAATGAGCAGTTCTTC
v_gene: TRBV10-3; j_gene: TRBJ1-2; d_gene: .; abundance: few; CDR3aa: CAIKENYGYTF; CDR3nt: TGTGCCATCAAAGAGAACTATGGCTACACCTTC
v_gene: TRBV28; j_gene: TRBJ2-2; d_gene: .; abundance: many; CDR3aa: CASNQARGARRELFF; CDR3nt: TGTGCCAGCAACCAGGCAAGGGGTGCCCGGAGGGAGCTGTTTTTT
v_gene: TRBV7-9; j_gene: TRBJ2-4; d_gene: .; abundance: many; CDR3aa: CASSFDEGNNIQYF; CDR3nt: TGTGCCAGCAGCTTCGATGAGGGAAACAACATTCAGTACTTC
v_gene: TRBV7-2; j_gene: TRBJ1-4; d_gene: .; abundance: many; CDR3aa: CASSLAGRNEKLFF; CDR3nt: TGTGCCAGCAGCTTAGCTGGGAGAAATGAAAAACTGTTTTTT
v_gene: TRBV3-1; j_gene: TRBJ2-2; d_gene: .; abundance: many; CDR3aa: CASSRVETGELFF; CDR3nt: TGTGCCAGCAGCCGGGTGGAGACCGGGGAGCTGTTTTTT
v_gene: TRBV9; j_gene: TRBJ1-2; d_gene: .; abundance: many; CDR3aa: CASTGQDGYTF; CDR3nt: TGTGCCAGTACAGGTCAGGATGGCTACACCTTC
v_gene: TRBV12-3/TRBV12-4; j_gene: TRBJ2-7; d_gene: TRBD2; abundance: many; CDR3aa: CASTRGGGSRSEQYF; CDR3nt: TGTGCCAGCACCCGGGGGGGCGGGTCAAGATCCGAGCAGTACTTC
v_gene: TRBV3-1; j_gene: TRBJ2-1; d_gene: TRBD2; abundance: few; CDR3aa: CASSLGTSGGATFF; CDR3nt: TGTGCCAGCAGCCTCGGGACTAGCGGGGGGGCCACGTTCTTC
v_gene: TRBV18; j_gene: TRBJ1-1; d_gene: .; abundance: many; CDR3aa: CASSQREPIPMNTEAFF; CDR3nt: TGTGCCAGCTCACAACGAGAGCCAATTCCCATGAACACTGAAGCTTTCTTT
v_gene: TRBV4-1; j_gene: TRBJ2-3; d_gene: TRBD2; abundance: .; CDR3aa: CASSGLAAKTDTQYF; CDR3nt: TGCGCCAGCAGCGGACTAGCGGCTAAGACAGATACGCAGTATTTT